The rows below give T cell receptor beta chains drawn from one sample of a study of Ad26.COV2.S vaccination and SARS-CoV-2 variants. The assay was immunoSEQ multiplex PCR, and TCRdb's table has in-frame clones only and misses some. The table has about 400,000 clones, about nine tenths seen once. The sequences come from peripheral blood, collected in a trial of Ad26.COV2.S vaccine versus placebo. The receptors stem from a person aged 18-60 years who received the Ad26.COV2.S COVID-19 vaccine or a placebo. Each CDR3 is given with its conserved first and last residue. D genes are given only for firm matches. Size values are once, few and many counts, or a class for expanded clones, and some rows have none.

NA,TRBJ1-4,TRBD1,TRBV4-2,TGTGCCAGCAGCCAAACAGGGGTAGCAACTAATGAAAAACTGTTTTTT,CASSQTGVATNEKLFF
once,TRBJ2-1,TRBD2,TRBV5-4,TGTGCCAGCAGCGGAGGACTAGCGGGAGGGCCCAATGAGCAGTTCTTC,CASSGGLAGGPNEQFF
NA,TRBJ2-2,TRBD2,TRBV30,TGTGCCTGGAATTCTCGGCGGGAGGGCCTATTCTGGGAGCTGTTTTTT,CAWNSRREGLFWELFF
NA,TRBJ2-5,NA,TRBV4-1,TGCGCCAGCAGCCAAGGGAGGCAAGAGACCCAGTACTTC,CASSQGRQETQYF
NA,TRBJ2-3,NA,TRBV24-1,TGTGCCACCAGTGATTTTGGGGCTGCAGATACGCAGTATTTT,CATSDFGAADTQYF
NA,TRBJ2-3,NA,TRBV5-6,TGTGCCAGCAGCTTGGCGGGAATGGCAGATACGCAGTATTTT,CASSLAGMADTQYF
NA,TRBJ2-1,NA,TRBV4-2,TGTGCCAGCAGCCGGGTCGAGACAAATGAGCAGTTCTTC,CASSRVETNEQFF
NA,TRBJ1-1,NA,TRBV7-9,TGTGCCAGCAGCTCTACCACTGAAGCTTTCTTT,CASSSTTEAFF
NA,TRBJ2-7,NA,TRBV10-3,TGTGCCATCAAAGCCTCGGGAGAGGTCTACGAGCAGTACTTC,CAIKASGEVYEQYF
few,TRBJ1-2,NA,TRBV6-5,TGTGCCAGCAGTCCCGGGACCAACTATGGCTACACCTTC,CASSPGTNYGYTF
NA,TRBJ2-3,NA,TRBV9,TGTGCCAGCAGCCCCCGGGTAGCTGAGGTAGATACGCAGTATTTT,CASSPRVAEVDTQYF
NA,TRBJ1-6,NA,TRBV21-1,TGTGCCAGCAGCAAAGAAGGGGGTGGGGAACCCTATAATTCACCCCTCCACTTT,CASSKEGGGEPYNSPLHF
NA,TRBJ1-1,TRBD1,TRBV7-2,TGTGCCAGCAGCTCTCGACAGGGGCGCCTTGCAACTGAAGCTTTCTTT,CASSSRQGRLATEAFF
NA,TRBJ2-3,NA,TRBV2,TGTGCCAGCAACTCTCGGGGTCCAGATACGCAGTATTTT,CASNSRGPDTQYF
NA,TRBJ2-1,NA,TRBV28,TGTGCCAGCAGTTCCCGCACTTTGTTATCCTACAATGAGCAGTTCTTC,CASSSRTLLSYNEQFF
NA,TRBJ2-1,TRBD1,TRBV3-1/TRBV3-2,TGTGCCAGCAGCGCATCCGGGACAGGGGTCAATGAGCAGTTCTTC,CASSASGTGVNEQFF
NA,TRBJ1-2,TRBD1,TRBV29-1,TGCAGCGTTGGGGGGGACAGGGTTGAGGACTATGGCTACACCTTC,CSVGGDRVEDYGYTF
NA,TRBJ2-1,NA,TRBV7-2,TGTGCCAGCAGACGGGACTTAGGCTCCTACAATGAGCAGTTCTTC,CASRRDLGSYNEQFF
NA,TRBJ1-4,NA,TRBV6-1,TGTGCCAGCAGTGAAGTAGGGGTGGCTAATGAAAAACTGTTTTTT,CASSEVGVANEKLFF
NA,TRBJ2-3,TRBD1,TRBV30,TGTGCCTGGGGACAGGGGAACACAGATACGCAGTATTTT,CAWGQGNTDTQYF
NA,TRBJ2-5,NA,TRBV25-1,TGTGCCAGCAGTGAGCAAGAAACTCAAGAGACCCAGTACTTC,CASSEQETQETQYF
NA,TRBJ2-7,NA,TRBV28,TGTGCCAGCAGTCGCTACGAGCAGTACTTC,CASSRYEQYF